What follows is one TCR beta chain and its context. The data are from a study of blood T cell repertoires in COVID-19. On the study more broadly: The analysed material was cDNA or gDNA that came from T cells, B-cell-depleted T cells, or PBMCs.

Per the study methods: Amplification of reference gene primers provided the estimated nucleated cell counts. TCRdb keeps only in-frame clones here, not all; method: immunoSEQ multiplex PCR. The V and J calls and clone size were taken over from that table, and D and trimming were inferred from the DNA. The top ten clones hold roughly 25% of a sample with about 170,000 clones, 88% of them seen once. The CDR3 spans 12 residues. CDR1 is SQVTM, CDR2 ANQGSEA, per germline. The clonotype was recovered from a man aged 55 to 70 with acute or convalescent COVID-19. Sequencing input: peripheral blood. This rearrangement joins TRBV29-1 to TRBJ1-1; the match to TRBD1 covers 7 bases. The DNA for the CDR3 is TGCAGGGGGGGAAGGGGGCGTACTGAAGCTTTCTTT. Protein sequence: CRGGRGRTEAFF. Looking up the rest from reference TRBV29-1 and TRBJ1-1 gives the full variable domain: SAVISQKPSRDICQRGTSLTIQCQVDSQVTMMFWYRQQPGQSLTLIATANQGSEATYESGFVIDKFPISRPNLTFSTLTVSNMSPEDSSIYLCRGGRGRTEAFFGQGTRLTVV.